The 32 T cell receptor beta chains in this list originate from one sample, sequenced in a study of blood T cell repertoires in COVID-19. The repertoire was sequenced with immunoSEQ multiplex PCR; TCRdb's copy has only in-frame clones and lacks some. The repertoire holds under 150,000 clones, with almost 90% as singletons. The sequencing sample was made of peripheral blood. The receptors were gathered from a human donor in a cohort sampled during active COVID-19.

The gene calls are TRBV7-3 and TRBJ2-1; TRBD2 aligns across 10 bases. The length of the CDR3 is 15 residues. Germline V gene data show CDR1 as SGHTA and CDR2 as FQGTGA. V lost 5 bases and J lost 10; bases outside the gene matches: 11. This CDR3 is CASSPGTSAAMEQFF. Written as DNA, the CDR3 is TGTGCCAGCAGCCCCGGGACTAGCGCTGCAATGGAGCAGTTCTTC.

The V and J genes are TRBV11-3 and TRBJ2-3; tentatively, D is TRBD1 (5 bases). Trimming cost V 1 base and J 0 bases, with 8 bases left between them. Looked up from germline, CDR1 is SGHNT and CDR2 is YENEEA. This CDR3 comprises 15 residues. The CDR3 region is CASSLGGGSTDTQYF. The CDR3 nucleotides read TGTGCCAGCAGCTTAGGGGGCGGTAGCACAGATACGCAGTATTTT.

The chain carries TRBV5-4 and TRBJ1-4, with D possibly matching TRBD1 (6 bases). CDR3 length: 14 residues. The ends were cut back, 2 bases at V and 8 bases at J, with 13 bases in the middle. Germline values: CDR1 SGHNT, CDR2 YYREEE (reference sequence). For the CDR3, the DNA is TGTGCCAGCAGCTTAAGGGGGATGGGCGAAAAACTGTTTTTT. Its translation: CASSLRGMGEKLFF.

The chain couples TRBV7-2 to TRBJ1-6; the match to TRBD1 covers 12 bases. Germline V gene sequence: CDR1 SGHTA, CDR2 FQGNSA. V gave up 5 bases and J gave up 13 bases; unmatched junction bases: 3. This CDR3 has 13 residues. Here the CDR3 reads CASSPGTGGPLHF. The CDR3 nucleotides are TGTGCCAGCAGCCCTGGGACAGGGGGCCCCCTCCACTTT.

The chain has TRBV19 and TRBJ2-5; D is unclear. The CDR3 spans 13 residues. CDR1 and CDR2 (germline): LNHDA, SQIVND (reference sequence). The V end lost 4 bases, the J end lost 5 bases, and 11 bases lay between the germline ends. CDR3 sequence (DNA): TGTGCCAGTAGTACTTACTACGGTGAGACCCAGTACTTC. Translated, it gives CASSTYYGETQYF. Full variable domain (outside the CDR3, taken from reference TRBV19 and TRBJ2-5): DGGITQSPKYLFRKEGQNVTLSCEQNLNHDAMYWYRQDPGQGLRLIYYSQIVNDFQKGDIAEGYSVSREKKESFPLTVTSAQKNPTAFYLCASSTYYGETQYFGPGTRLLVL.

CDR3 sequence: CASSMTGGARVYDTQYF. The CDR3 nucleotides read TGTGCCAGCAGTATGACAGGGGGCGCGAGGGTTTATGATACGCAGTATTTT. The rearrangement joins TRBV27 to TRBJ2-3, with 10 positions matching TRBD1. CDR1 and CDR2 (germline): MNHEY, SMNVEV (reference sequence). The CDR3 is 17 amino acids. The trim removed 5 bases at V and 6 bases at J, leaving 14 bases unmatched.

The chain links TRBV18 to TRBJ2-7, with D possibly TRBD2 on 5 matching bases. Looked up from germline, CDR1 is KGHSH and CDR2 is LQKENI. The CDR3 totals 13 residues. Trimming took off 6 bases at V and 3 bases at J, with 12 bases between the two ends. The CDR3 DNA reads as TGTGCCAGCTCCACGGACTTCAGCTACGAGCAGTACTTC. It codes for CASSTDFSYEQYF.

This clone was observed a handful of times. The gene calls are TRBV28 and TRBJ2-3; 8 positions match TRBD1. V gave up 3 bases and J gave up 5 bases; unmatched junction bases: 7. Germline-derived CDR1 and CDR2 are MDHEN and SYDVKM. The CDR3 is 15 residues long. The CDR3 loop is CASSFWSRGQDTQYF. The CDR3 coding sequence is TGTGCCAGCAGTTTTTGGTCCAGGGGGCAAGATACGCAGTATTTT.

The chain links TRBV7-2 to TRBJ2-7; D call uncertain. Germline values: CDR1 SGHTA, CDR2 FQGNSA. Trimming removed 2 bases from V and 3 bases from J, with 14 bases in between. The CDR3 is made up of 15 amino acids. In DNA, the CDR3 is TGTGCCAGCAGCTTAAGCCCGACCAACTACTACGAGCAGTACTTC. Amino acid sequence: CASSLSPTNYYEQYF.

The V gene is TRBV30, the J gene TRBJ1-2; tentative D call: TRBD1 (6 bases). CDR3 length equals 11 residues. V was cut by 3 bases and J by 8 bases, with 10 bases left in between. Germline loops: CDR1 GTSNPN, CDR2 SVGIG (reference sequence). This CDR3 reads CAWSPGVGYTF. The DNA for the CDR3 is TGTGCCTGGAGCCCAGGGGTCGGCTACACCTTC. The variable domain in full, completed from reference TRBV30 and TRBJ1-2, reads SQTIHQWPATLVQPVGSPLSLECTVEGTSNPNLYWYRQAAGRGLQLLFYSVGIGQISSEVPQNLSASRPQDRQFILSSKKLLLSDSGFYLCAWSPGVGYTFGSGTRLTVV.

The DNA of the CDR3 is TGTGCCAGCAGCTCCCAACTAGCGGGATACAATGAGCAGTTCTTC. It yields the protein CASSSQLAGYNEQFF. The chain carries TRBV27 and TRBJ2-1, with 10 bases matching TRBD2. The CDR3 consists of 15 residues. Germline assignment: CDR1 MNHEY and CDR2 SMNVEV (reference sequence). V trimming: 6 bases; J trimming: 4 bases; junction bases outside the gene matches: 6.

The CDR3 nucleotides read TGTGCCAGCAGCTCCTACAGGGGGGCAGATACGCAGTATTTT. As protein: CASSSYRGADTQYF. The chain employs TRBV11-2 and TRBJ2-3; the match to TRBD1 covers 8 bases. The trim removed 4 bases at V and 4 bases at J, leaving 4 bases unmatched. Per the germline V gene, CDR1 is SGHAT and CDR2 is FQNNGV. The CDR3 has 14 amino acids.

The table lists this clone with a few counts. This chain links TRBV5-4 with TRBJ2-2, with D possibly matching TRBD2 (7 bases). The length of the CDR3 is 17 residues. Trimming took 4 bases from V and 7 from J, leaving 23 bases between them. Germline assignment: CDR1 SGHNT and CDR2 YYREEE (reference sequence). The CDR3 bases are TGTGCCAGCAGCCCTCGGGGGGCCGGGGGGATCAGCGGGGAGCTGTTTTTT. It is translated as CASSPRGAGGISGELFF.

This chain uses TRBV10-3 with TRBJ2-1; D unresolved. CDR3 length: 11 residues. Per the germline V gene, CDR1 is ENHRY and CDR2 is SYGVKD. The germline V and J ends were trimmed by 8 bases and 7 bases, with 9 bases remaining between them. In nucleotides, the CDR3 is TGTGCCATCCATCCCCGGAATGAGCAGTTCTTC. It specifies CAIHPRNEQFF.

The J gene is TRBJ2-2, the V gene TRBV28; 8 bases map to TRBD1. Germline V gene sequence: CDR1 MDHEN, CDR2 SYDVKM. V gave up 4 bases and J gave up 3 bases; unmatched junction bases: 10. This CDR3 is 17 amino acids long. The CDR3 bases are TGTGCCAGCAGTTACCCCCGGACAGGGACCTACACCGGGGAGCTGTTTTTT. Translated: CASSYPRTGTYTGELFF. The full variable domain, rest sourced from reference TRBV28 and TRBJ2-2, is DVKVTQSSRYLVKRTGEKVFLECVQDMDHENMFWYRQDPGLGLRLIYFSYDVKMKEKGDIPEGYSVSREKKERFSLILESASTNQTSMYLCASSYPRTGTYTGELFFGEGSRLTVL.

The rearrangement links TRBV10-3 to TRBJ1-6, with D possibly being TRBD1 (5 bases). The CDR3 spans 15 residues. Looked up from germline, CDR1 is ENHRY and CDR2 is SYGVKD. The V gene lost 0 bases and the J gene lost 8 bases, with 11 bases spanning the gap. The CDR3 sequence is CAISESGGRYSPLHF. The CDR3 nucleotides read TGTGCCATCAGTGAGTCTGGGGGGAGGTATTCACCCCTCCACTTT.

The chain recombines TRBV29-1 with TRBJ1-1; 7 nucleotides line up with TRBD1. V dropped 4 bases and J dropped 0; count of bases not matched to a gene: 2. CDR1 is SQVTM, CDR2 ANQGSEA, per germline. CDR3 length: 13 residues. CDR3 loop: CSVVQGMNTEAFF. The CDR3 coding sequence is TGCAGCGTTGTACAGGGGATGAACACTGAAGCTTTCTTT. The variable domain in full, with the rest retrieved from reference TRBV29-1 and TRBJ1-1, is SAVISQKPSRDICQRGTSLTIQCQVDSQVTMMFWYRQQPGQSLTLIATANQGSEATYESGFVIDKFPISRPNLTFSTLTVSNMSPEDSSIYLCSVVQGMNTEAFFGQGTRLTVV.

The chain employs TRBV5-6 and TRBJ1-5; possible D gene TRBD1, 5 bases. CDR3 length: 14 residues. Trimming removed 2 bases from V and 2 bases from J, with 8 bases in between. Germline V CDR1 and CDR2: SGHDT, YYEEEE. CDR3 coding DNA: TGTGCCAGCAGCTTTTTGACAGGCAATCAGCCCCAGCATTTT. Its protein product is CASSFLTGNQPQHF.

The rearrangement uses TRBV10-1 and TRBJ2-5, with 16 bases that match TRBD2. The length of the CDR3 is 17 residues. V shed 6 bases and J 0 bases; nucleotides not matched to a gene: 4. Germline V CDR1 and CDR2: WNHNN, SYGVQD (reference sequence). The CDR3 reads CASRGLAGGLYQETQYF. CDR3 DNA sequence: TGCGCCAGCAGGGGACTAGCGGGAGGGCTTTACCAAGAGACCCAGTACTTC.

The CDR3 DNA sequence: TGCGCCAGCAGCCCGGTACCCCAAGAGACCCAGTACTTC. This gives the protein CASSPVPQETQYF. The chain links TRBV5-1 to TRBJ2-5; D remains unclear. This CDR3 has 13 amino acids. The germline V gene encodes CDR1 SGHRS and CDR2 YFSETQ. V gave up 4 bases and J gave up 1 base, with 8 bases separating them. Using reference TRBV5-1 and TRBJ2-5 for the parts outside the CDR3, the full variable domain is KAGVTQTPRYLIKTRGQQVTLSCSPISGHRSVSWYQQTPGQGLQFLFEYFSETQRNKGNFPGRFSGRQFSNSRSEMNVSTLELGDSALYLCASSPVPQETQYFGPGTRLLVL.

The chain has TRBV6-5 and TRBJ2-7; TRBD1 aligns across 8 bases. J lost 2 bases, V lost 8 bases, and 2 bases had no gene match. The CDR3 contains 12 residues. From germline, CDR1 is MNHEY and CDR2 SVGAGI. The CDR3 sequence is CASGQGTYEQYF. The CDR3 DNA follows: TGTGCCAGCGGACAGGGTACCTACGAGCAGTACTTC.

The chain uses TRBV6-2 or TRBV6-3 and TRBJ2-7; a weak D match, TRBD2 (5 bases). CDR3 size: 17 residues. The germline CDR1 and CDR2 sequences are MNHEY and SVGEGT. The V end lost 3 bases, the J end lost 0 bases, and 18 bases lay between the germline ends. CDR3 DNA sequence: TGTGCCAGCAGTTATTTTCGTCCCGGGAAGAGCTCCTACGAGCAGTACTTC. It yields the protein CASSYFRPGKSSYEQYF.

This sequence joins TRBV19 and TRBJ2-7; perhaps TRBD1 as D (5 bases). The germline V gene encodes CDR1 LNHDA and CDR2 SQIVND (reference sequence). V gave up 6 bases and J gave up 4 bases, with 10 bases separating them. The CDR3 runs 12 residues. The DNA of the CDR3 is TGTGCCAGTAGCGAGGCAGGGTACGAGCAGTACTTC. It specifies CASSEAGYEQYF.

This clone is medium-sized (0.01 to 0.1%) in the sample. The chain carries TRBV6-6 and TRBJ2-7, with D perhaps TRBD2 (6 bases). The V gene's germline CDR1 is MNHNY and CDR2 SVGAGI (reference sequence). The CDR3 covers 15 residues. Between the trimmed V and J ends, which lost 6 bases and 0 bases, there was a span of 15 bases. The chain's CDR3 is CASSPLAQSSYEQYF. CDR3 DNA: TGTGCCAGCAGCCCGCTAGCGCAGAGCTCCTACGAGCAGTACTTC.

The J gene is TRBJ2-5, the V gene TRBV9; a weak D match, TRBD1 (6 bases). Trimming took off 4 bases at V and 5 bases at J, with 12 bases between the two ends. Germline CDR1 is SGDLS and CDR2 is YYNGEE. CDR3 size: 13 residues. DNA of the CDR3: TGTGCCAGCAGCTTAACAGGGTCGGAGACCCAGTACTTC. This gives the protein CASSLTGSETQYF.

This clone appeared once. The CDR3 is CAWRTGTGYTF. CDR3 coding DNA: TGTGCCTGGCGGACTGGGACAGGCTACACCTTC. The gene calls are TRBV30 and TRBJ1-2, with a possible D match to TRBD1 (6 bases). Germline V CDR1 and CDR2: GTSNPN, SVGIG (reference sequence). The CDR3 spans 11 residues. V was clipped by 5 bases and J by 8 bases, with 12 bases between them.

The chain employs TRBV18 and TRBJ2-5; maybe TRBD2 (6 bases). Germline CDR1 reads KGHSH; CDR2 reads LQKENI. Trimming shortened V by 6 bases and J by 4 bases, and 12 bases separated the two germline ends. This CDR3 region has 13 residues. The CDR3 nucleotides read TGTGCCAGCTCGTCGGGAGCCTCAGAGACCCAGTACTTC. Protein sequence: CASSSGASETQYF.

The chain joins TRBV24-1 to TRBJ1-1; D unresolved. The V end was cut by 3 bases, the J end by 6 bases, with 13 bases between. This CDR3 has 14 amino acids. Per germline, CDR1 KGHDR and CDR2 SFDVKD. The CDR3 loop is CATSDRREPPEAFF. CDR3 DNA sequence: TGTGCCACCAGTGATCGCCGGGAGCCCCCTGAAGCTTTCTTT.

The V gene is TRBV9, the J gene TRBJ2-7, with D maybe TRBD1 (6 bases). CDR1 is SGDLS, CDR2 YYNGEE, per germline. Trimming removed 4 bases from V and 2 bases from J, with 13 bases in between. The CDR3 sequence is 14 residues long. The CDR3 here is CASSYRVHTYEQYF. CDR3 bases: TGTGCCAGCAGCTACAGGGTCCATACCTACGAGCAGTACTTC.

This chain connects TRBV5-1 to TRBJ2-4; 10 nucleotides align to TRBD2. Trimming at V came to 4 bases and at J to 6 bases, leaving 13 bases not matched to a gene. The germline CDR1 and CDR2 sequences are SGHRS and YFSETQ. CDR3 length: 17 residues. The chain's CDR3 is CASSPLPASGGGNIQYF. CDR3 in DNA: TGCGCCAGCAGCCCCCTTCCGGCCAGCGGGGGGGGAAACATTCAGTACTTC. Full variable domain (remainder filled in from reference TRBV5-1 and TRBJ2-4): KAGVTQTPRYLIKTRGQQVTLSCSPISGHRSVSWYQQTPGQGLQFLFEYFSETQRNKGNFPGRFSGRQFSNSRSEMNVSTLELGDSALYLCASSPLPASGGGNIQYFGAGTRLSVL.

V usage is TRBV6-2 or TRBV6-3 and J usage is TRBJ2-1; 13 nucleotides align to TRBD2. The CDR3 spans 19 residues. The germline gives CDR1 MNHEY, CDR2 SVGEGT. V lost 5 bases to trimming and J lost 3 bases; unmatched junction nucleotides: 13. CDR3 residues: CASSRMGSRLAGGYNEQFF. In nucleotides, the CDR3 is TGTGCCAGCAGTCGCATGGGGAGCCGACTAGCGGGAGGCTACAATGAGCAGTTCTTC.

The chain joins TRBV4-3 to TRBJ2-3; possible D gene TRBD2, 5 bases. CDR3 length equals 16 residues. V dropped 4 bases and J dropped 2 bases, with 16 bases sitting between them. Germline CDR1 LGHNA, CDR2 YSLEER. The CDR3 here is CASSLGLGEFTDTQYF. CDR3 in DNA: TGCGCCAGCAGCCTCGGACTCGGAGAGTTCACAGATACGCAGTATTTT.